Listed below are T cell receptor beta chains from one sample, sequenced in a study of PD-1 blockade in classical Hodgkin lymphoma. Produced via immunoSEQ multiplex PCR; TCRdb's table is partial and in-frame only. In the table there are 55,000 to 80,000 clones, approximately 94% of which are singletons. Sequenced material: peripheral blood mononuclear cells (PBMCs), taken at baseline. These receptors came from a human donor with classical Hodgkin lymphoma. Each CDR3 is given with its conserved first and last residue. Fields, in order: D gene, J gene, clone size, V gene, CDR3 DNA, CDR3 protein. D genes are given only for firm matches. Only part of the rows carry a size: once, few, many, or a class if the clone is expanded.

D gene: -
J gene: TRBJ2-1
clone size: -
V gene: TRBV9
CDR3 DNA: TGTGCCAGCAGCGCCGGGGGGCCGAGCTCCTACAATGAGCAGTTCTTC
CDR3 protein: CASSAGGPSSYNEQFF

D gene: TRBD2
J gene: TRBJ2-3
clone size: -
V gene: TRBV5-6
CDR3 DNA: TGTGCCAGCAGCTTAGATCTTGCGGGGAGGGGCACAGATACGCAGTATTTT
CDR3 protein: CASSLDLAGRGTDTQYF

D gene: TRBD2
J gene: TRBJ2-1
clone size: -
V gene: TRBV2
CDR3 DNA: TGTGCCAGCAGGAGGACTAGCTCCTACAATGAGCAGTTCTTC
CDR3 protein: CASRRTSSYNEQFF

D gene: -
J gene: TRBJ1-3
clone size: few
V gene: TRBV19
CDR3 DNA: TGTGCCAGTAGTCCGATACCCTCTGGAAACACCATATATTTT
CDR3 protein: CASSPIPSGNTIYF

D gene: -
J gene: TRBJ2-7
clone size: -
V gene: TRBV18
CDR3 DNA: TGTGCCAGCTCACCACCGGGGGGCGCAGGGTACGAGCAGTACTTC
CDR3 protein: CASSPPGGAGYEQYF

D gene: -
J gene: TRBJ2-3
clone size: once
V gene: TRBV2
CDR3 DNA: TGTGCCAGCAGTGAAGCATCTAGTCCAGATACGCAGTATTTT
CDR3 protein: CASSEASSPDTQYF

D gene: TRBD1
J gene: TRBJ2-1
clone size: -
V gene: TRBV10-3
CDR3 DNA: TGTGCCATCCGAGGACAGGGGAGCTCCTACAATGAGCAGTTCTTC
CDR3 protein: CAIRGQGSSYNEQFF

D gene: -
J gene: TRBJ2-3
clone size: once
V gene: TRBV5-1
CDR3 DNA: TGCGCCAGCAGCCCCAGTGGGACTCCGACAGATACGCAGTATTTT
CDR3 protein: CASSPSGTPTDTQYF

D gene: TRBD1
J gene: TRBJ2-5
clone size: -
V gene: TRBV29-1
CDR3 DNA: TGCAGCGTTGAAGAAGACAGGGAAGAGACCCAGTACTTC
CDR3 protein: CSVEEDREETQYF

D gene: -
J gene: TRBJ2-1
clone size: -
V gene: TRBV5-4
CDR3 DNA: TGTGCCAGCAGCTTGGCAGGGACACCGAACAATGAGCAGTTCTTC
CDR3 protein: CASSLAGTPNNEQFF

D gene: -
J gene: TRBJ2-7
clone size: -
V gene: TRBV28
CDR3 DNA: TGTGCCAGCAGTTTAAATCCGGTCGAGCAGTACTTC
CDR3 protein: CASSLNPVEQYF

D gene: -
J gene: TRBJ1-5
clone size: once
V gene: TRBV14
CDR3 DNA: TGTGCCAGCAGCCAAGGGGTGGGTCTCAATCAGCCCCAGCATTTT
CDR3 protein: CASSQGVGLNQPQHF

D gene: TRBD2
J gene: TRBJ2-1
clone size: -
V gene: TRBV27
CDR3 DNA: TGTGCCAGCAGTTTCTGGACTAGCGGACCAAAGGACAATGAGCAGTTCTTC
CDR3 protein: CASSFWTSGPKDNEQFF

D gene: TRBD2
J gene: TRBJ2-5
clone size: -
V gene: TRBV19
CDR3 DNA: TGTGCCAGTACCCATAACCCGTCGGGAGGGCTTGGGGAGACCCAGTACTTC
CDR3 protein: CASTHNPSGGLGETQYF

D gene: -
J gene: TRBJ1-2
clone size: -
V gene: TRBV6-5
CDR3 DNA: TGTGCCAGCAGATCCGGTGAGGGATGGGGGGTGAACACCTTC
CDR3 protein: CASRSGEGWGVNTF

D gene: TRBD1
J gene: TRBJ2-7
clone size: -
V gene: TRBV27
CDR3 DNA: TGTGCCAGCAAAACAGGGGGCGCTTCCTACGAGCAGTACTTC
CDR3 protein: CASKTGGASYEQYF

D gene: TRBD2
J gene: TRBJ2-2
clone size: -
V gene: TRBV19
CDR3 DNA: TGTGCCAGTAGTGCCGCGGGGGTCACCGGGGAGCTGTTTTTT
CDR3 protein: CASSAAGVTGELFF

D gene: -
J gene: TRBJ1-2
clone size: -
V gene: TRBV30
CDR3 DNA: TGTGCCTGGACCCCGGATGGAGTTACCTATGGCTACACCTTC
CDR3 protein: CAWTPDGVTYGYTF

D gene: -
J gene: TRBJ2-7
clone size: -
V gene: TRBV6-1
CDR3 DNA: TGTGCGTCCGAAGTGGGGGCCTACGAGCAGTACTTC
CDR3 protein: CASEVGAYEQYF

D gene: -
J gene: TRBJ1-2
clone size: -
V gene: TRBV7-9
CDR3 DNA: TGTGCCAGCAGCTTACCGTTGAGGAGGGGGAACTATGGCTACACCTTC
CDR3 protein: CASSLPLRRGNYGYTF

D gene: -
J gene: TRBJ2-3
clone size: -
V gene: TRBV7-6
CDR3 DNA: TGTGCCAGCAGCTCGTTAGATAACACAGATACGCAGTATTTT
CDR3 protein: CASSSLDNTDTQYF

D gene: -
J gene: TRBJ2-2
clone size: once
V gene: TRBV27
CDR3 DNA: TGTGCCAGCAGGAAACTCCCCGGGGAGCTGTTTTTT
CDR3 protein: CASRKLPGELFF

D gene: TRBD2
J gene: TRBJ2-1
clone size: -
V gene: TRBV6-5
CDR3 DNA: TGTGCCAGCAGTTACTCCCCTAGCGGGGGTGACAATGAGCAGTTCTTC
CDR3 protein: CASSYSPSGGDNEQFF

D gene: -
J gene: TRBJ2-3
clone size: once
V gene: TRBV7-9
CDR3 DNA: TGTGCCAGCAGCTTAGCTGATACAGATACGCAGTATTTT
CDR3 protein: CASSLADTDTQYF

D gene: -
J gene: TRBJ2-2
clone size: -
V gene: TRBV9
CDR3 DNA: TGTGCCAGCAGCGACCGACAGTCAGGGAACACCGGGGAGCTGTTTTTT
CDR3 protein: CASSDRQSGNTGELFF

D gene: TRBD2
J gene: TRBJ2-1
clone size: -
V gene: TRBV9
CDR3 DNA: TGTGCCAGCAGCCGAATTGGCGGGGGGCCCTACAATGAGCAGTTCTTC
CDR3 protein: CASSRIGGGPYNEQFF

D gene: -
J gene: TRBJ2-1
clone size: -
V gene: TRBV9
CDR3 DNA: TGTGCCAGCAGCGTAGGGTATAGTTTGGTGGGGGGCGGGGATCGCTCCTACAATGAGCAGTTCTTC
CDR3 protein: CASSVGYSLVGGGDRSYNEQFF

D gene: -
J gene: TRBJ2-1
clone size: -
V gene: TRBV6-1
CDR3 DNA: TGTGCCAGCAGTGAAGAAGAGGGATATGAGCAGTTCTTC
CDR3 protein: CASSEEEGYEQFF

D gene: TRBD2
J gene: TRBJ2-7
clone size: -
V gene: TRBV30
CDR3 DNA: TGTGCCTGGAGTCCCAGGGGCGGGAGGAGATACGAGCAGTACTTC
CDR3 protein: CAWSPRGGRRYEQYF

D gene: -
J gene: TRBJ2-2
clone size: few
V gene: TRBV27
CDR3 DNA: TGTGCCAGCAGTTTCCAGGGGAGGGCCGGGGAGCTGTTTTTT
CDR3 protein: CASSFQGRAGELFF

D gene: TRBD1
J gene: TRBJ2-2
clone size: -
V gene: TRBV7-3
CDR3 DNA: TGTGCCAGCAGCCCGCAATCAGGGGGAGCGCTCGCCGGGGAGCTGTTTTTT
CDR3 protein: CASSPQSGGALAGELFF

D gene: -
J gene: TRBJ2-5
clone size: -
V gene: TRBV2
CDR3 DNA: TGTGCCAGCAGTACGACCTGGGAGGAGACCCAGTACTTC
CDR3 protein: CASSTTWEETQYF

D gene: TRBD1
J gene: TRBJ1-5
clone size: -
V gene: TRBV5-5
CDR3 DNA: TGTGCCAGCAGCCCAAGAGACAGGGATCATGGCAATCAGCCCCAGCATTTT
CDR3 protein: CASSPRDRDHGNQPQHF

D gene: TRBD2
J gene: TRBJ2-7
clone size: -
V gene: TRBV28
CDR3 DNA: TGTGCCAGCAGTTCGAGCGATAGGGACTACACCTACGAGCAGTACTTC
CDR3 protein: CASSSSDRDYTYEQYF

D gene: TRBD1
J gene: TRBJ1-2
clone size: -
V gene: TRBV6-6
CDR3 DNA: TGTGCCAGCAGTCAAACGACAGGGGCTAAAGGCTACACCTTC
CDR3 protein: CASSQTTGAKGYTF

D gene: -
J gene: TRBJ1-1
clone size: -
V gene: TRBV10-3
CDR3 DNA: TGTGCCATCAGTCTCGACAGGAGTGGGGGAAGCACTGAAGCTTTCTTT
CDR3 protein: CAISLDRSGGSTEAFF

D gene: -
J gene: TRBJ1-1
clone size: few
V gene: TRBV9
CDR3 DNA: TGTGCCAGCAGTCTTACAGGGAGCGGAGGGGGAGCTTTCTTT
CDR3 protein: CASSLTGSGGGAFF

D gene: TRBD1
J gene: TRBJ1-5
clone size: few
V gene: TRBV19
CDR3 DNA: TGTGCCAGTAGTAAAGGGACAGAGAGTCAGCCCCAGCATTTT
CDR3 protein: CASSKGTESQPQHF

D gene: -
J gene: TRBJ1-1
clone size: -
V gene: TRBV5-6
CDR3 DNA: TGTGCCAGCAGCTTGGGGGGCAGGCTCGAAGCTTTCTTT
CDR3 protein: CASSLGGRLEAFF

D gene: TRBD1
J gene: TRBJ2-7
clone size: -
V gene: TRBV5-1
CDR3 DNA: TGCGCCAGCAGCTGGGGACAGGGATTCTCCTACGAGCAGTACTTC
CDR3 protein: CASSWGQGFSYEQYF

D gene: -
J gene: TRBJ2-3
clone size: -
V gene: TRBV27
CDR3 DNA: TGTGCCAGCAACCCCATTGCCCCTCTCGGGACTTCCACAGATACGCAGTATTTT
CDR3 protein: CASNPIAPLGTSTDTQYF

D gene: -
J gene: TRBJ1-1
clone size: -
V gene: TRBV7-2
CDR3 DNA: TGTGCCAGCAGCTTTTGGACAGCGAACACTGAAGCTTTCTTT
CDR3 protein: CASSFWTANTEAFF

D gene: -
J gene: TRBJ2-7
clone size: -
V gene: TRBV11-2
CDR3 DNA: TGTGCCAGCAGCTTAAGTCCTTCCACGAGTCCTCAATACGAGCAGTACTTC
CDR3 protein: CASSLSPSTSPQYEQYF

D gene: -
J gene: TRBJ2-7
clone size: -
V gene: TRBV7-2
CDR3 DNA: TGTGCCAGCAGCTTAGATCCGGGAACCTACGAGCAGTACTTC
CDR3 protein: CASSLDPGTYEQYF

D gene: -
J gene: TRBJ1-1
clone size: -
V gene: TRBV5-1
CDR3 DNA: TGCGCCAGCATTTCAGAGATGAACACTGAAGCTTTCTTT
CDR3 protein: CASISEMNTEAFF

D gene: -
J gene: TRBJ2-3
clone size: once
V gene: TRBV7-3
CDR3 DNA: TGTGCCAGCAGCACGCGACCTAGCACAGATACGCAGTATTTT
CDR3 protein: CASSTRPSTDTQYF

D gene: -
J gene: TRBJ2-1
clone size: -
V gene: TRBV7-6
CDR3 DNA: TGTGCCAGCAGCTTAGCGCGGGACAATGAGCAGTTCTTC
CDR3 protein: CASSLARDNEQFF

D gene: -
J gene: TRBJ2-7
clone size: -
V gene: TRBV28
CDR3 DNA: TGTGCCAGCATGGGGGGCCCCTACGAGCAGTACTTC
CDR3 protein: CASMGGPYEQYF

D gene: TRBD1
J gene: TRBJ2-7
clone size: -
V gene: TRBV30
CDR3 DNA: TGTGCCTGGAAAGCCGGGACAGTGAGCTACGAGCAGTACTTC
CDR3 protein: CAWKAGTVSYEQYF

D gene: TRBD1
J gene: TRBJ1-4
clone size: once
V gene: TRBV30
CDR3 DNA: TGCGCCTGGGAACAGGGGGCGCGATCTGAAAAACTGTTTTTT
CDR3 protein: CAWEQGARSEKLFF

D gene: -
J gene: TRBJ1-2
clone size: -
V gene: TRBV6-5
CDR3 DNA: TGTGCCAGCAGTAACAGTGGGAATGGCTACACCTTC
CDR3 protein: CASSNSGNGYTF

D gene: -
J gene: TRBJ2-1
clone size: -
V gene: TRBV7-9
CDR3 DNA: TGTGCCAGCAGACCCCGGACGACCGGGGGCAATGAGCAGTTCTTC
CDR3 protein: CASRPRTTGGNEQFF

D gene: -
J gene: TRBJ1-2
clone size: -
V gene: TRBV18
CDR3 DNA: TGTGCCAGCTCAATAGGCCATGGTTTATTAGGCTACACCTTC
CDR3 protein: CASSIGHGLLGYTF

D gene: -
J gene: TRBJ1-5
clone size: -
V gene: TRBV15
CDR3 DNA: TGTGCCACCAGCAGAGGCACAGGAGGTGATCAGCCCCAGCATTTT
CDR3 protein: CATSRGTGGDQPQHF